The 17 T cell receptor beta chains below all came from one sample that was sequenced in a study of regulatory T cells in long-lasting Graves disease. Time point in this sample: persistent/refractory GD, antithyroid drugs over 5 years with positive TRAb. Extracted PBMC RNA gave rise to the TCR library. The authors built TCR beta libraries using iRepertoire HTBI primers and Arm-PCR of CDR3 regions. TCRdb passed the multiplex PCR reads through MiXCR, listing each CDR3 protein once. The sample lists a few hundred thousand distinct CDR3 sequences; roughly a quarter were seen once. The sequencing used peripheral blood mononuclear cells (PBMCs), collected when the disease was refractory, from a patient treated with antithyroid drugs. These receptor sequences come from a female donor with Graves disease.

In this sample, this clonotype turned up many times. CDR3 amino acids: CATSLRPGLAGGPGSYNEQFF. The DNA for the CDR3 is TGTGCCACCTCTCTAAGACCGGGACTAGCGGGAGGGCCAGGCTCCTACAATGAGCAGTTCTTC. The chain joins TRBV27 to TRBJ2-1; 16 bases match TRBD2. CDR1 MNHEY and CDR2 SMNVEV come from the germline V gene (reference sequence). J lost 0 bases, V lost 10 bases, and 18 bases had no gene match. This CDR3 spans 21 amino acids.

This chain uses TRBV19 with TRBJ2-2; D is ambiguous. Trimming took 7 bases from V and 1 from J, leaving 16 bases between them. Germline loops: CDR1 LNHDA, CDR2 SQIVND (reference sequence). The CDR3 runs to 16 residues. The CDR3 DNA is TGTGCCAGTACGCATTCTGGTTCTTGGAACACCGGGGAGCTGTTTTTT. It encodes CASTHSGSWNTGELFF. Supplemented by reference TRBV19 and TRBJ2-2, the full variable domain reads DGGITQSPKYLFRKEGQNVTLSCEQNLNHDAMYWYRQDPGQGLRLIYYSQIVNDFQKGDIAEGYSVSREKKESFPLTVTSAQKNPTAFYLCASTHSGSWNTGELFFGEGSRLTVL.

This clonotype was seen at least ten times. This chain links TRBV5-1 with TRBJ1-2, with TRBD1 as a possible D gene (5 bases). Trimming removed 0 bases at V and 7 bases at J, with 13 bases between. The CDR3 consists of 14 residues. Germline CDR1 and CDR2: SGHRS and YFSETQ. The CDR3 nucleotides read TGCGCCAGCAGCTTGGCAGAGGGGTCGGGTGGCTACACCTTC. It translates to CASSLAEGSGGYTF.

This clonotype has only a few counts. This rearrangement joins TRBV7-2 to TRBJ2-7; TRBD2 agrees at 11 bases. The CDR3 is 14 residues long. V lost 5 bases and J lost 7; bases outside the gene matches: 7. Germline V lookup: CDR1 SGHTA, CDR2 FQGNSA. The CDR3 spells CASSLSGRAQEQYF. CDR3 nucleotides: TGTGCCAGCAGCCTTAGCGGGAGGGCCCAAGAGCAGTACTTC.

The rearrangement links TRBV5-1 to TRBJ1-2; 8 bases fit TRBD1. The CDR3 is 13 residues long. V lost 6 bases, J lost 4 bases, and 5 bases stayed unmatched. Germline loops: CDR1 SGHRS, CDR2 YFSETQ. CDR3 DNA: TGCGCCAGCACCTCAGGGGGCCCCTATGGCTACACCTTC. This sequence encodes CASTSGGPYGYTF.

This clonotype was observed a handful of times. The J gene is TRBJ2-2, the V gene TRBV7-2; D unclear. In germline, CDR1 is SGHTA, CDR2 FQGNSA. V gave up 3 bases and J gave up 5 bases, with 10 bases separating them. The CDR3 has 14 residues. DNA of the CDR3: TGTGCCAGCAGCTTCATTACTAAGACCGGGGAGCTGTTTTTT. Its translation: CASSFITKTGELFF.

The sample holds many counts of this clonotype. The chain is built from TRBV28 and TRBJ2-7; 11 bases are shared with TRBD1. From germline, CDR1 is MDHEN and CDR2 SYDVKM. The CDR3 extends over 15 amino acids. J gave up 5 bases and V 5 bases, and 8 bases lay outside the gene matches. The CDR3 bases are TGTGCCAGCAGTCTTGGGACAGGGGGGACCCACGAGCAGTACTTC. The encoded protein is CASSLGTGGTHEQYF.

CDR3 region: CSAKQGVDQPQHF. The DNA of the CDR3 is TGCAGTGCTAAACAGGGGGTAGATCAGCCCCAGCATTTT. This sequence joins TRBV20-1 and TRBJ1-5, with 8 bases aligning to TRBD1. Looked up from germline, CDR1 is DFQATT and CDR2 is SNEGSKA (reference sequence). V gave up 4 bases and J gave up 5 bases; unmatched junction bases: 4. The CDR3 has 13 residues.

This clonotype was seen a few times. The chain employs TRBV5-1 and TRBJ1-1; no firm D call. Germline V CDR1 and CDR2: SGHRS, YFSETQ. With 4 bases removed from V and 6 bases from J, the gap between germline ends came to 25 bases. The CDR3 totals 17 residues. CDR3: CASSNVRVSSRISEAFF. The DNA of the CDR3 is TGCGCCAGCAGCAACGTGAGGGTTTCTTCCCGTATCTCTGAAGCTTTCTTT.

The chain recombines TRBV19 with TRBJ2-7, with 8 bases lining up with TRBD2. This CDR3 region has 15 residues. Germline V gives CDR1 LNHDA, CDR2 SQIVND (reference sequence). Unmatched junction bases numbered 7, after V lost 0 bases and J lost 6 bases. The DNA of the CDR3 is TGTGCCAGTAGTATAGAAAGCGGGAGAGGGTCCGAGCAGTACTTC. It translates to CASSIESGRGSEQYF.

This clonotype was counted only a few times. The V gene is TRBV3-1, the J gene TRBJ1-1; D is unresolved. CDR3 size: 16 residues. Germline values: CDR1 LGHDT, CDR2 YNNKEL (reference sequence). Trimming removed 0 bases from V and 4 bases from J, with 15 bases in between. CDR3 sequence reads: CASSQDLYGEGTEAFF. The CDR3 DNA reads TGTGCCAGCAGCCAAGATTTGTACGGGGAGGGCACTGAAGCTTTCTTT.

This clonotype appeared many times. The J gene is TRBJ2-6, the V gene TRBV5-5; no firm D call. CDR3 length: 14 amino acids. The ends were cut back, 2 bases at V and 4 bases at J, with 7 bases in the middle. The germline CDR1 and CDR2 sequences are SGHKS and YYEKEE (reference sequence). CDR3 in amino acids: CASSLTLGANVLTF. In DNA form, the CDR3 reads TGTGCCAGCAGCTTAACTCTGGGGGCCAACGTCCTGACTTTC.

On this clonotype: A single base separates this from a much larger clone, so it may be a read error. This chain joins TRBV5-1 and TRBJ1-1, with D hard to call. V was shortened by 4 bases and J by 4 bases, with 11 bases between the two germline ends. Germline V CDR1 and CDR2: SGHRS, YFSETQ. This CDR3 comprises 13 residues. The CDR3 DNA reads TGCGCCAGCAGCAGCTTCGCGCGCACTGAAGCTTTCTTT. It yields the protein CASSSFARTEAFF.

This clonotype has a handful of counts. One end of the junction is discordant with germline, which a read error may explain. The chain is built from TRBV6-9 and TRBJ1-5; TRBD1 is a possible D gene (6 bases). Germline loops: CDR1 MNHGY, CDR2 SVAAGI. CDR3 length: 18 residues. As DNA, the CDR3 is TGTGCCAGTAGTTACTCGAAAGCGGGGGCGACTTCTGGGCAGCCCCAGCATTTT. It is translated as CASSYSKAGATSGQPQHF.

There are many counts of this clonotype. The chain is built from TRBV28 and TRBJ1-1; 7 nucleotides agree with TRBD1. After removal of 2 bases from V and 4 bases from J, the junction contained 4 bases not matched to a gene. Germline CDR1 MDHEN, CDR2 SYDVKM. This CDR3 comprises 14 residues. CDR3 sequence: CASSLRGLGTEAFF. DNA of the CDR3: TGTGCCAGCAGTTTAAGGGGGCTTGGCACTGAAGCTTTCTTT.

This chain uses TRBV19 with TRBJ1-1; 8 positions match TRBD1. Germline lookup yields CDR1 LNHDA and CDR2 SQIVND (reference sequence). V lost 3 bases to trimming and J lost 6 bases; unmatched junction nucleotides: 6. This CDR3 is 14 amino acids long. The CDR3 loop reads CASSMTSGGPEAFF. The CDR3, as DNA: TGTGCCAGTAGTATGACCTCAGGGGGCCCTGAAGCTTTCTTT. Full variable domain (rest looked up from reference TRBV19 and TRBJ1-1): DGGITQSPKYLFRKEGQNVTLSCEQNLNHDAMYWYRQDPGQGLRLIYYSQIVNDFQKGDIAEGYSVSREKKESFPLTVTSAQKNPTAFYLCASSMTSGGPEAFFGQGTRLTVV.

The V and J genes are TRBV20-1 and TRBJ1-4; D gene uncertain. The CDR3 spans 12 residues. Germline lookup yields CDR1 DFQATT and CDR2 SNEGSKA (reference sequence). The V and J ends lost 0 bases and 7 bases respectively, with 6 bases between them. This CDR3 reads CSARDTGEKLFF. The CDR3 DNA follows: TGCAGTGCTAGAGATACCGGTGAAAAACTGTTTTTT.